The sequence of this TCR beta chain was determined in a study of beta chain features in type 1 diabetes. Sequencing targeted expressed TCRB transcripts, as all isolated RNA had been reverse transcribed. Repertoires were generated with immunoSEQ multiplex PCR, while TCRdb's copy carries only in-frame clones and drops some. The data contain some 220,000 clones, roughly 10% of them seen just once; the ten biggest clones take up approximately 1.4%. This clone has a handful of counts. The CDR3 contains 19 residues. V lost 3 bases, J lost 0 bases, and 11 bases stayed unmatched. The germline V gene encodes CDR1 LNHNV and CDR2 YYDKDF (reference sequence).

Sequenced material: central memory CD4+ T cells from blood. The rearrangement joins TRBV15 to TRBJ2-6, with 7 positions matching TRBD1. This clonotype originated in a man younger than 30 in good health. Written as DNA, the CDR3 is TGTGCCACCAGCAGGGGCCCCCGGACAGGCCACTCTGGGGCCAACGTCCTGACTTTC. Translating it yields CATSRGPRTGHSGANVLTF. Supplemented by reference TRBV15 and TRBJ2-6, the full variable domain reads DAMVIQNPRYQVTQFGKPVTLSCSQTLNHNVMYWYQQKSSQAPKLLFHYYDKDFNNEADTPDNFQSRRPNTSFCFLDIRSPGLGDTAMYLCATSRGPRTGHSGANVLTFGAGSRLTVL.